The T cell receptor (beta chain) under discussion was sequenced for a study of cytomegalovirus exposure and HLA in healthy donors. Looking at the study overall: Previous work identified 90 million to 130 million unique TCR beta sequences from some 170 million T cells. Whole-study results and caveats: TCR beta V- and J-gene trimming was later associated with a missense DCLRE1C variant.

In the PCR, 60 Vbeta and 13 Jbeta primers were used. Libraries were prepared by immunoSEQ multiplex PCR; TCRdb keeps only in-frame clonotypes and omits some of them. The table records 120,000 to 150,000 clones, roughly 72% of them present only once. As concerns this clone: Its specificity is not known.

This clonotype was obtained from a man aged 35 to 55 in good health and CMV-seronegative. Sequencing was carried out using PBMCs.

CDR3 region: CASSQEIGRGTDTQYF. DNA of the CDR3: TGCGCCAGCAGCCAAGAGATTGGCAGGGGGACAGATACGCAGTATTTT. The J gene is TRBJ2-3, the V gene TRBV4-1; the match to TRBD1 covers 7 bases. CDR1 and CDR2 from the germline V gene are MGHRA and YSYEKL. Unmatched junction bases numbered 6, after V lost 0 bases and J lost 3 bases. The CDR3 totals 16 residues.